Below, 27 T cell receptor beta chains from the same sample are listed, as sequenced in a study of CD8 T cells in Susac syndrome. The authors reverse transcribed roughly 0.5 to 1 ug RNA with random hexamers. TCRdb analysed the immunoSEQ multiplex PCR reads with MiXCR anew, one entry per CDR3 protein. This sample has 70,000 to 100,000 distinct CDR3 sequences, with approximately 96% found just once. Sequenced material: CD8+ T cells from PBMCs. The receptors derive from a human donor with Susac syndrome.

This chain uses TRBV4-2 with TRBJ1-1; D remains unclear. The germline V gene encodes CDR1 LGHNA and CDR2 YNFKEQ. V was clipped by 1 base and J by 8 bases, with 11 bases between them. The length of the CDR3 is 13 residues. This CDR3 is CASSQGGLVEAFF. The CDR3 bases are TGTGCCAGCAGCCAAGGAGGATTGGTAGAAGCTTTCTTT.

In this sample, this clonotype turned up once. The chain joins TRBV7-9 to TRBJ2-6; 7 bases are shared with TRBD1. With V trimmed by 6 bases and J by 1 base, 6 bases remained unmatched. Germline V gene lookup returns CDR1 SEHNR and CDR2 FQNEAQ (reference sequence). This CDR3 has 16 amino acids. CDR3 sequence (DNA): TGTGCCAGCAGTTCGCTGACAGGGTCTGGGGCCAACGTCCTGACTTTC. It yields the protein CASSSLTGSGANVLTF.

V usage is TRBV20-1 and J usage is TRBJ2-1, with D tentatively TRBD1 or TRBD2 (5 bases each). Germline V gene lookup returns CDR1 DFQATT and CDR2 SNEGSKA (reference sequence). Trimming removed 3 bases from V and 3 bases from J, with 12 bases in between. The CDR3 length is 14 residues. The CDR3 loop is CSARGPVNYNEQFF. The DNA for the CDR3 is TGCAGTGCTAGGGGACCAGTTAACTACAATGAGCAGTTCTTC.

V is TRBV4-1 and J is TRBJ2-3; 9 bases agree with TRBD1. Germline-derived CDR1 and CDR2 are MGHRA and YSYEKL. The CDR3 covers 15 residues. The V segment lost 3 bases and the J segment 4 bases; nucleotides outside the gene matches: 5. CDR3 region: CASSQDRGTADTQYF. CDR3 sequence (DNA): TGCGCCAGCAGCCAGGACAGGGGCACGGCAGATACGCAGTATTTT.

This clonotype was found once. The rearrangement uses TRBV7-9 and TRBJ1-1; 7 bases fit TRBD1. This CDR3 region has 15 residues. The V segment lost 2 bases and the J segment 0 bases; nucleotides outside the gene matches: 3. Germline loops: CDR1 SEHNR, CDR2 FQNEAQ (reference sequence). DNA of the CDR3: TGTGCCAGCAGCTTATCGACAGGGATGAACACTGAAGCTTTCTTT. Encoded protein: CASSLSTGMNTEAFF.

This chain uses TRBV7-9 with TRBJ2-5; no clear D gene. The CDR3 is 13 residues long. In germline, CDR1 is SEHNR, CDR2 FQNEAQ (reference sequence). With 4 bases removed from V and 5 bases from J, the gap between germline ends came to 11 bases. CDR3 DNA: TGTGCCAGCAGCTCGCCCCAAGAGGAGACCCAGTACTTC. Translating it yields CASSSPQEETQYF.

The chain links TRBV19 to TRBJ2-2; no firm D call. The V end was cut by 8 bases, the J end by 0 bases, with 7 bases between. CDR1 is LNHDA and CDR2 is SQIVND in the germline V gene (reference sequence). The CDR3 is 13 residues long. The CDR3 DNA sequence: TGTGCCAGTTTGACAACGAACACCGGGGAGCTGTTTTTT. This sequence encodes CASLTTNTGELFF.

This rearrangement joins TRBV19 to TRBJ1-1; TRBD1 agrees at 7 bases. There are 13 residues in the CDR3. Trimming removed 6 bases from V and 4 bases from J; junction bases left unmatched: 5. Germline-derived CDR1 and CDR2 are LNHDA and SQIVND (reference sequence). The CDR3 here is CASSPTGFTEAFF. The CDR3 coding sequence is TGTGCCAGTAGCCCGACAGGGTTCACTGAAGCTTTCTTT.

This chain joins TRBV6-5 and TRBJ2-1; D unclear. V lost 6 bases and J lost 4, with 16 bases in between. The CDR3 length is 15 residues. CDR1 is MNHEY, CDR2 SVGAGI, per germline. In DNA form, the CDR3 reads TGTGCCAGCAGCCAACAAGCGTTCCCATACAATGAGCAGTTCTTC. Its protein product is CASSQQAFPYNEQFF.

This sequence joins TRBV27 and TRBJ2-5; 7 bases fit TRBD2. Germline-derived CDR1 and CDR2 are MNHEY and SMNVEV (reference sequence). The CDR3 covers 16 residues. V lost 4 bases to trimming and J lost 2 bases; unmatched junction nucleotides: 10. The DNA for the CDR3 is TGTGCCAGCAGTTCCCGCCAGCTAGCGGCTCAAGAGACCCAGTACTTC. It specifies CASSSRQLAAQETQYF.

This chain connects TRBV20-1 to TRBJ1-2, with 8 bases that match TRBD1. Germline CDR1 DFQATT, CDR2 SNEGSKA (reference sequence). The CDR3 is 15 residues long. The V segment lost 3 bases and the J segment 1 base; nucleotides outside the gene matches: 7. CDR3 sequence: CSASLGTGDNYGYTF. CDR3 coding DNA: TGCAGTGCTAGCCTCGGGACAGGCGATAACTATGGCTACACCTTC.

V and J are TRBV6-2 or TRBV6-3 and TRBJ2-1, with D hard to call. Germline V lookup: CDR1 MNHEY, CDR2 SVGEGT. V was shortened by 7 bases and J by 10 bases, with 14 bases between the two germline ends. This CDR3 is built from 12 residues. In DNA, the CDR3 is TGTGCCAGCAACTATCCCCCCGAGGAGCAGTTCTTC. The encoded protein is CASNYPPEEQFF.

This chain uses TRBV20-1 with TRBJ1-1, with D unclear. This CDR3 contains 15 residues. Trimming cost V 3 bases and J 3 bases, with 17 bases left between them. Germline V gene data show CDR1 as DFQATT and CDR2 as SNEGSKA (reference sequence). Written as DNA, the CDR3 is TGCAGTGCTAGGTTAGGGCCACGCAATCACACTGAAGCTTTCTTT. Encoded protein: CSARLGPRNHTEAFF.

In this sample, this clonotype turned up once. The chain links TRBV9 to TRBJ2-2; 10 positions match TRBD2. Unmatched junction bases numbered 10, after V lost 0 bases and J lost 5 bases. Looked up from germline, CDR1 is SGDLS and CDR2 is YYNGEE. There are 18 residues in the CDR3. The CDR3 nucleotides are TGTGCCAGCAGCGTAGACCCTAGCGGGAGTATAGGGACCGGGGAGCTGTTTTTT. It translates to CASSVDPSGSIGTGELFF.

This chain connects TRBV7-9 to TRBJ1-1; no clear D. Between the trimmed V and J ends, which lost 4 bases and 0 bases, there was a span of 12 bases. The CDR3 consists of 15 residues. The germline gives CDR1 SEHNR, CDR2 FQNEAQ (reference sequence). The CDR3 reads CASSSSRDLNTEAFF. CDR3 nucleotide sequence: TGTGCCAGCAGCTCAAGCAGAGACCTGAACACTGAAGCTTTCTTT. Supplemented by reference TRBV7-9 and TRBJ1-1, the full variable domain reads DTGVSQNPRHKITKRGQNVTFRCDPISEHNRLYWYRQTLGQGPEFLTYFQNEAQLEKSRLLSDRFSAERPKGSFSTLEIQRTEQGDSAMYLCASSSSRDLNTEAFFGQGTRLTVV.

The chain uses TRBV29-1 and TRBJ1-5; TRBD1 matches at 8 bases. Germline V gene lookup returns CDR1 SQVTM and CDR2 ANQGSEA. V lost 6 bases to trimming and J lost 7 bases; unmatched junction nucleotides: 8. CDR3 length equals 13 residues. The CDR3, as DNA: TGCAGCGTGGCGACAGGGGCCGGCCAGCCCCAGCATTTT. Translating it yields CSVATGAGQPQHF.

The chain couples TRBV7-2 to TRBJ2-5, with 8 positions matching TRBD2. V lost 6 bases to trimming and J lost 5 bases; unmatched junction nucleotides: 17. The CDR3 is 17 amino acids. Germline loops: CDR1 SGHTA, CDR2 FQGNSA. CDR3 amino acids: CASRAPVGGGPYETQYF. CDR3 in DNA: TGTGCCAGCAGAGCGCCCGTCGGGGGGGGGCCGTATGAGACCCAGTACTTC.

This clonotype was seen once. V is TRBV4-2 and J is TRBJ2-7; 8 positions match TRBD1. The CDR3 length is 16 residues. The J segment lost 2 bases and the V segment lost 0 bases, leaving 6 bases of the junction unmatched. Germline CDR1 reads LGHNA; CDR2 reads YNFKEQ. In DNA form, the CDR3 reads TGTGCCAGCAGCCAAGACCGGGACAGGATAACCTACGAGCAGTACTTC. Translation gives CASSQDRDRITYEQYF.

This sequence joins TRBV11-3 and TRBJ2-7; 10 positions match TRBD1. Unmatched junction bases numbered 5, after V lost 5 bases and J lost 4 bases. The CDR3 totals 14 residues. Germline-derived CDR1 and CDR2 are SGHNT and YENEEA. The chain's CDR3 is CASSHRDRGYEQYF. The CDR3 DNA sequence: TGTGCCAGCAGCCACCGGGACAGGGGTTACGAGCAGTACTTC.

This chain joins TRBV9 and TRBJ2-1; 7 bases agree with TRBD1. V gave up 4 bases and J gave up 3 bases; unmatched junction bases: 10. CDR1 is SGDLS, CDR2 YYNGEE, per germline. The CDR3 runs 16 residues. The CDR3 DNA reads as TGTGCCAGCAGCCAAAGTTCGGGACAGTACTACAATGAGCAGTTCTTC. As protein: CASSQSSGQYYNEQFF.

The chain carries TRBV27 and TRBJ2-1; 13 bases agree with TRBD2. CDR3 length: 15 residues. V was pared by 5 bases and J by 7 bases, with 5 bases of the junction left unmatched. Germline assignment: CDR1 MNHEY and CDR2 SMNVEV (reference sequence). In DNA form, the CDR3 reads TGTGCCAGCAGTCCCGGACTAGCGGGAGATAATGAGCAGTTCTTC. It translates to CASSPGLAGDNEQFF.

This rearrangement joins TRBV30 to TRBJ1-3; TRBD1 aligns across 8 bases. Germline CDR1 GTSNPN, CDR2 SVGIG (reference sequence). The CDR3 has 15 amino acids. J gave up 0 bases and V 3 bases, and 4 bases lay outside the gene matches. CDR3 region: CAWRPDRDSGNTIYF. The CDR3 bases are TGTGCCTGGAGGCCGGACAGGGACTCTGGAAACACCATATATTTT.

The chain carries TRBV29-1 and TRBJ2-1, with 11 bases lining up with TRBD2. After removal of 7 bases from V and 6 bases from J, the junction contained 5 bases not matched to a gene. The length of the CDR3 is 13 residues. Germline loops: CDR1 SQVTM, CDR2 ANQGSEA. This CDR3 is CSARLAGTNEQFF. The CDR3 DNA follows: TGCAGCGCTAGACTAGCGGGGACCAATGAGCAGTTCTTC.

This clonotype has just one count. The CDR3 protein is CSARSDTGGYGYTF. The CDR3 DNA reads TGCAGTGCTAGATCTGATACAGGGGGTTATGGCTACACCTTC. The rearrangement joins TRBV20-1 to TRBJ1-2; TRBD1 agrees at 8 bases. The trim removed 2 bases at V and 5 bases at J, leaving 7 bases unmatched. Germline V gene sequence: CDR1 DFQATT, CDR2 SNEGSKA (reference sequence). The CDR3 length is 14 residues.

The V gene is TRBV12-5, the J gene TRBJ2-7; weak D call: TRBD2 (5 bases). The germline V gene encodes CDR1 LGHNT and CDR2 FRNRAP. The V gene lost 3 bases and the J gene lost 0 bases, with 12 bases spanning the gap. The CDR3 length is 15 residues. This CDR3 is CASGFRSGSSYEQYV. DNA for the CDR3: TGTGCTAGTGGTTTCCGATCGGGGAGCTCCTACGAGCAGTACGTC.

The chain recombines TRBV9 with TRBJ2-2; TRBD1 or TRBD2 may be the D gene (7 bases each). Germline values: CDR1 SGDLS, CDR2 YYNGEE. Trimming removed 6 bases at V and 3 bases at J, with 12 bases between. This CDR3 is built from 14 residues. The CDR3 sequence: CASNPGGDTGELFF. The CDR3 DNA sequence: TGTGCCAGCAACCCAGGGGGGGACACCGGGGAGCTGTTTTTT.

The chain is built from TRBV20-1 and TRBJ2-7, with D perhaps assigned TRBD1 or TRBD2 (5 bases each). Trimming removed 1 base at V and 0 bases at J, with 13 bases between. Per the germline V gene, CDR1 is DFQATT and CDR2 is SNEGSKA (reference sequence). This CDR3 has 15 amino acids. CDR3: CSARVWDGNSYEQYF. Here the CDR3 DNA reads TGCAGTGCTAGAGTCTGGGACGGCAACTCCTACGAGCAGTACTTC.